Presented here are 26 T cell receptor beta chains from one specimen sequenced in a study of T-cell reconstitution after alpha-beta-depleted transplantation in children. The library targeted TCRbeta and was prepared with unique molecular identifiers. TCRdb passed the PCR reads through MiXCR, listing each CDR3 protein once. The sample holds 90,000 to 120,000 distinct CDR3 sequences, 6.4% seen once. The specimen comprised PBMCs, mostly from graft donor cells, sampled 360 days after TCRalphabeta/CD19-depleted stem cell transplant. The source of these receptors is a male patient aged 2 to 10 who had a stem cell transplant for acute lymphoblastic leukemia, so the T cells may come from the graft donor.

This clonotype appeared many times. The chain recombines TRBV20-1 with TRBJ2-3; 7 positions agree with TRBD2. J lost 2 bases, V lost 3 bases, and 2 bases had no gene match. Germline CDR1 is DFQATT and CDR2 is SNEGSKA (reference sequence). CDR3 length equals 13 residues. The DNA for the CDR3 is TGCAGTGCTAGCGGGGGGTTCACAGATACGCAGTATTTT. Protein: CSASGGFTDTQYF.

The J gene is TRBJ1-2, the V gene TRBV20-1, with D tentatively TRBD1 (6 bases). Trimming pared 0 bases from V and 3 bases from J, leaving 11 bases between. The germline gives CDR1 DFQATT, CDR2 SNEGSKA (reference sequence). The CDR3 length is 14 residues. CDR3 coding DNA: TGCAGTGCTAGAGAAGGGGGGCTTGACTATGGCTACACCTTC. This gives the protein CSAREGGLDYGYTF.

The table lists this clonotype with many counts. The chain joins TRBV5-1 to TRBJ2-2; 11 bases map to TRBD2. Germline V gene sequence: CDR1 SGHRS, CDR2 YFSETQ. This CDR3 has 18 residues. J lost 6 bases, V lost 1 base, and 11 bases had no gene match. The CDR3 spells CASSLRSGIAGGPGELFF. For the CDR3, the DNA is TGCGCCAGCAGCTTGAGATCAGGAATAGCGGGAGGGCCCGGGGAGCTGTTTTTT.

Many counts were recorded for this clonotype. V usage is TRBV15 and J usage is TRBJ2-3, with D perhaps TRBD1 (5 bases). V was trimmed by 5 bases and J by 6 bases, leaving 9 bases between them. The CDR3 totals 12 residues. Germline CDR1 is LNHNV and CDR2 is YYDKDF (reference sequence). The CDR3 spells CATSPRQDTQYF. CDR3 bases: TGTGCCACCAGCCCACGACAGGATACGCAGTATTTT.

The chain combines TRBV29-1 with TRBJ2-1; TRBD1 might be the D (5 bases). The germline V gene encodes CDR1 SQVTM and CDR2 ANQGSEA. Trimming cost V 4 bases and J 0 bases, with 16 bases left between them. The CDR3 loop spans 16 amino acids. Written as DNA, the CDR3 is TGCAGCGTTGTTGTCGATGACAGCCGCTCCTACAATGAGCAGTTCTTC. Protein: CSVVVDDSRSYNEQFF.

In its sample, this clonotype was seen many times. The V and J genes are TRBV27 and TRBJ2-7, with unresolved D. There are 12 residues in the CDR3. V was shortened by 1 base and J by 5 bases, with 6 bases between the two germline ends. Germline CDR1 MNHEY, CDR2 SMNVEV (reference sequence). CDR3 sequence: CASSLYGDEQYF. The CDR3 DNA reads as TGTGCCAGCAGTTTATATGGGGACGAGCAGTACTTC.

This clonotype was seen ten or more times. The V call is TRBV28, the J call TRBJ2-1; the D gene is possibly TRBD2 (5 bases). The germline CDR1 and CDR2 sequences are MDHEN and SYDVKM. CDR3 length equals 13 residues. V shed 5 bases and J shed 7 bases, with 12 bases lying between them. CDR3 sequence: CASSRSRGNEQFF. The CDR3 DNA is TGTGCCAGCAGTAGGTCTCGGGGTAATGAGCAGTTCTTC. Full variable domain (rest looked up from reference TRBV28 and TRBJ2-1): DVKVTQSSRYLVKRTGEKVFLECVQDMDHENMFWYRQDPGLGLRLIYFSYDVKMKEKGDIPEGYSVSREKKERFSLILESASTNQTSMYLCASSRSRGNEQFFGPGTRLTVL.

This clonotype was detected ten times or more. This sequence joins TRBV5-6 and TRBJ2-7, with TRBD2 identical over 10 bases. Germline assignment: CDR1 SGHDT and CDR2 YYEEEE. The trim removed 1 base at V and 5 bases at J, leaving 6 bases unmatched. The CDR3 runs 15 residues. This CDR3 reads CASSLTSGRAHEQYF. CDR3 DNA sequence: TGTGCCAGCAGCTTGACGAGCGGGAGGGCCCACGAGCAGTACTTC.

This clonotype has at least ten counts. The V call is TRBV5-1, the J call TRBJ1-2, with a weak D call TRBD1 (6 bases). The CDR3 consists of 17 residues. Per germline, CDR1 SGHRS and CDR2 YFSETQ. The V end lost 1 base, the J end lost 2 bases, and 18 bases lay between the germline ends. The CDR3 DNA sequence: TGCGCCAGCAGCTTGATGTGGAGGACAGTCTGGAACTATGGCTACACCTTC. This encodes CASSLMWRTVWNYGYTF.

This clonotype was counted ten times or more. V gene TRBV28 combines with J gene TRBJ2-3; D remains unclear. There are 12 residues in the CDR3. Germline CDR1 is MDHEN and CDR2 is SYDVKM. The V end was cut by 4 bases, the J end by 4 bases, with 6 bases between. The CDR3 is CASSSPPDTQYF. The CDR3 DNA reads TGTGCCAGCAGTTCGCCCCCAGATACGCAGTATTTT.

There are many counts of this clonotype. V is TRBV7-9 and J is TRBJ2-7, with TRBD2 identical over 7 bases. With V trimmed by 11 bases and J by 1 base, 5 bases remained unmatched. The CDR3 is 12 residues long. Per the germline V gene, CDR1 is SEHNR and CDR2 is FQNEAQ (reference sequence). The CDR3 nucleotides read TGTGCCTTAGCGGGCCAGTCCTACGAGCAGTACTTC. Encoded protein: CALAGQSYEQYF. Full variable domain (outside the CDR3, taken from reference TRBV7-9 and TRBJ2-7): DTGVSQNPRHKITKRGQNVTFRCDPISEHNRLYWYRQTLGQGPEFLTYFQNEAQLEKSRLLSDRFSAERPKGSFSTLEIQRTEQGDSAMYLCALAGQSYEQYFGPGTRLTVT.

The sample holds many counts of this clonotype. The genes are TRBV7-9 and TRBJ2-7; no definite D call. The germline V gene has CDR1 SEHNR and CDR2 FQNEAQ (reference sequence). V was pared by 0 bases and J by 1 base, with 13 bases between. The length of the CDR3 is 16 residues. CDR3 residues: CASSLAPRLQSYEQYF. The CDR3 DNA follows: TGTGCCAGCAGCTTAGCTCCCAGGCTACAATCCTACGAGCAGTACTTC. Supplemented by reference TRBV7-9 and TRBJ2-7, the full variable domain reads DTGVSQNPRHKITKRGQNVTFRCDPISEHNRLYWYRQTLGQGPEFLTYFQNEAQLEKSRLLSDRFSAERPKGSFSTLEIQRTEQGDSAMYLCASSLAPRLQSYEQYFGPGTRLTVT.

The J gene is TRBJ2-7, the V gene TRBV20-1; weak D call: TRBD1 (5 bases). The CDR3 runs 13 residues. Germline V CDR1 and CDR2: DFQATT, SNEGSKA (reference sequence). V was shortened by 5 bases and J by 4 bases, with 15 bases between the two germline ends. The DNA of the CDR3 is TGCAGTGCTGAAGGATTAGGGGAATACGAGCAGTACTTC. This sequence encodes CSAEGLGEYEQYF.

This clonotype was seen at least ten times. V is TRBV27 and J is TRBJ2-2, with D unresolved. With 5 bases removed from V and 6 bases from J, the gap between germline ends came to 16 bases. CDR1 MNHEY and CDR2 SMNVEV come from the germline V gene (reference sequence). The CDR3 loop spans 15 amino acids. CDR3 DNA sequence: TGTGCCAGCAGTAACGAGGATCCTCGGGCCGGGGAGCTGTTTTTT. Translated: CASSNEDPRAGELFF.

There are many counts of this clonotype. V and J are TRBV28 and TRBJ2-7; D is unresolved. CDR1 and CDR2 from the germline V gene are MDHEN and SYDVKM. The ends were cut back, 5 bases at V and 1 base at J, with 9 bases in the middle. CDR3 length: 13 amino acids. CDR3 region: CASSPGESYEQYF. The CDR3 DNA reads TGTGCCAGCAGTCCCGGAGAATCCTACGAGCAGTACTTC.

As DNA, the CDR3 is TGTGCCAGCAGTTTATCCCAGGGGACCGAGCAGTACTTC. It is translated as CASSLSQGTEQYF. This sequence joins TRBV27 and TRBJ2-7; TRBD1 is a possible D gene (6 bases). The CDR3 has 13 amino acids. Trimming pared 0 bases from V and 6 bases from J, leaving 9 bases between. Germline V gene sequence: CDR1 MNHEY, CDR2 SMNVEV (reference sequence).

The table lists this clonotype with many counts. The chain joins TRBV27 to TRBJ2-1; weak D call: TRBD1 (5 bases). This CDR3 comprises 13 residues. V was cut by 2 bases and J by 6 bases, with 8 bases left in between. Germline V gene lookup returns CDR1 MNHEY and CDR2 SMNVEV (reference sequence). The CDR3 DNA sequence: TGTGCCAGCAGTTTAAGCAGGGTCAATGAGCAGTTCTTC. Translating gives CASSLSRVNEQFF.

This clonotype was counted many times. This chain connects TRBV29-1 to TRBJ2-1; possibly TRBD1 for D (5 bases). Trimming pared 4 bases from V and 4 bases from J, leaving 11 bases between. CDR1 is SQVTM, CDR2 ANQGSEA, per germline. The CDR3 contains 13 residues. The CDR3 loop is CSVAKGEYNEQFF. The CDR3, as DNA: TGCAGCGTTGCGAAAGGGGAATACAATGAGCAGTTCTTC.

The chain joins TRBV4-3 to TRBJ2-2; 9 bases match TRBD2. CDR3 length: 16 residues. V shed 1 base and J 6 bases; nucleotides not matched to a gene: 6. Germline V gene data show CDR1 as LGHNA and CDR2 as YSLEER. The CDR3 is CASSQGVAGASGELFF. The DNA for the CDR3 is TGCGCCAGCAGCCAAGGAGTAGCGGGAGCCTCCGGGGAGCTGTTTTTT.

This clonotype was observed at least ten times. This chain uses TRBV20-1 with TRBJ2-7, with D possibly being TRBD1 or TRBD2 (5 bases each). V was clipped by 5 bases and J by 2 bases, with 10 bases between them. CDR1 DFQATT and CDR2 SNEGSKA come from the germline V gene (reference sequence). The CDR3 spans 12 residues. DNA of the CDR3: TGCAGTGCTGTTCCGGGGCCCTACGAGCAGTACTTC. This encodes CSAVPGPYEQYF.

CDR3 sequence reads: CASSWGQGLPGANVLTF. CDR3 bases: TGTGCCAGCAGTTGGGGACAGGGATTACCTGGGGCCAACGTCCTGACTTTC. The rearrangement uses TRBV6-4 and TRBJ2-6; TRBD1 aligns across 9 bases. Per germline, CDR1 MRHNA and CDR2 SNTAGT. The CDR3 covers 17 residues. Trimming removed 5 bases from V and 2 bases from J; junction bases left unmatched: 7.

Comments on this clonotype: Just one base apart from a much larger clone, this may be a read error. The V gene is TRBV7-8, the J gene TRBJ2-7; the D gene is possibly TRBD1 (6 bases). The ends were cut back, 5 bases at V and 8 bases at J, with 16 bases in the middle. CDR1 and CDR2 from the germline V gene are SGHVS and FQNEAQ. The CDR3 contains 13 residues. The CDR3 region is CASSLLTGSQQYF. CDR3 in DNA: TGTGCCAGCAGCCTCCTTACAGGGAGCCAGCAGTACTTC.

This chain connects TRBV4-1 to TRBJ2-5; possibly TRBD1 or TRBD2 for D (5 bases each). Germline CDR1 reads MGHRA; CDR2 reads YSYEKL. Trimming took off 8 bases at V and 3 bases at J, with 19 bases between the two ends. This CDR3 spans 15 amino acids. CDR3 sequence reads: CASRIRDLTEETQYF. CDR3 sequence (DNA): TGCGCCAGCCGCATAAGGGACCTTACAGAAGAGACCCAGTACTTC.

This clonotype showed up just once. V and J are TRBV6-6 and TRBJ1-1; TRBD1 matches 7 bases. The germline V gene encodes CDR1 MNHNY and CDR2 SVGAGI (reference sequence). The CDR3 has 13 amino acids. The junction had 4 bases not matched to a gene; V was cut back by 6 bases and J by 3 bases. The CDR3 is CASRGDRDTEAFF. The CDR3 bases are TGTGCCAGCAGGGGGGACAGAGACACTGAAGCTTTCTTT.

This clonotype has ten or more counts. The V and J genes are TRBV2 and TRBJ2-2; 12 bases agree with TRBD2. The CDR3 is 18 amino acids. V gave up 0 bases and J gave up 3 bases; unmatched junction bases: 5. The germline gives CDR1 SNHLY, CDR2 FYNNEI. This chain's CDR3 is CASSEALAGGPDTGELFF. Here the CDR3 DNA reads TGTGCCAGCAGTGAAGCCCTAGCGGGAGGGCCGGACACCGGGGAGCTGTTTTTT.

This clonotype occurred many times. The chain employs TRBV12-3 or TRBV12-4 and TRBJ2-3; 12 bases map to TRBD2. The CDR3 length is 15 residues. J gave up 5 bases and V 3 bases, and 3 bases lay outside the gene matches. Here the CDR3 DNA reads TGTGCCAGCAGTTTCCTAGCGGGAGGGTTAGATACGCAGTATTTT. Translation: CASSFLAGGLDTQYF.